What follows describes a single TCR beta chain. After removal of 1 base from V and 7 bases from J, the junction contained 7 bases not matched to a gene. In germline, CDR1 is SGHDN, CDR2 FVKESK. This CDR3 is built from 16 residues. The sample is drawn from a study of blood T cell repertoires in COVID-19. Study background: The study drew acute and convalescent COVID-19 samples from the United States, Italy and Spain. In each case, the material was cDNA or gDNA derived from T cells, B-cell-depleted T cells, or PBMCs.

Per the authors' pipeline: Cell counts per sample came from amplifying reference gene primers. Profiling relied on immunoSEQ multiplex PCR, and the TCRdb table lists in-frame clones only, not all of them. For V, J and clone size, that table is used; D and trimming come from the DNA. The sample includes over 350,000 clones, roughly 87% seen only once; the top ten take 1.5% to 2%. Individuals aged about 18 to 100 years were recruited from about two dozen US areas. The chain employs TRBV14 and TRBJ2-2; 9 bases are a match to TRBD1. Material: PBMCs or T cells enriched from blood (not recorded which). This receptor was obtained from a woman younger than 35 with acute COVID-19. For the CDR3, the DNA is TGTGCCAGCAGCCAAGGACCGGGACAGGGAATCGGGGAGCTGTTTTTT. It codes for CASSQGPGQGIGELFF.